The entry below describes one TCR beta chain. Its specificity is unknown. Alongside blood RNA obtained from unsorted whole blood, germline DNA was also extracted. None of the patients had received treatment, and all had chronic HBV infection. Researchers generated TCR beta cDNA from roughly 510 ng of total RNA, relying on a constant-region primer. Modified slightly, ARM-PCR produced TCR beta libraries over three nested multiplex PCR rounds. Each CDR3 protein is one row after TCRdb ran MiXCR on the multiplex PCR reads. The sample includes 300,000 to 350,000 distinct CDR3 sequences, about three fifths of them seen just once. The data derive from a study of tumor-infiltrating lymphocytes in primary liver carcinoma. Study information: Both sexes were represented among patients, who were 30 to 69 years old. The study's findings and limits: Overlap between tumor regions exceeded overlap of tumor with adjacent tissue or blood.

The receptor comes from a woman aged 30 to 39 with primary liver carcinoma and hepatitis B virus infection. The material sequenced was peripheral blood.

The CDR3 region is CASSLYRVLFTF. The CDR3 DNA follows: TGTGCCAGCAGTTTATACCGCGTTCTCTTCACCTTC. The chain is built from TRBV11-2 and TRBJ1-2; D gene unclear. This CDR3 comprises 12 residues. CDR1 SGHAT and CDR2 FQNNGV come from the germline V gene. V was cut by 6 bases and J by 13 bases, with 18 bases left in between.